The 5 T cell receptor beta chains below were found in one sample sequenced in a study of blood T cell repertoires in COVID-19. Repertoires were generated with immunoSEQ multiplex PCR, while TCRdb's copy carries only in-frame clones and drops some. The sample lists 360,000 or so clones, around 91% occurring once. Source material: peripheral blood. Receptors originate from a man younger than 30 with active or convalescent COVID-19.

The DNA of the CDR3 is TGTGCCATCAAGAGGACTAGCGGGTACGAGCAGTACTTC. Its translation: CAIKRTSGYEQYF. V gene TRBV10-3 combines with J gene TRBJ2-7; 11 bases are shared with TRBD2. With V trimmed by 7 bases and J by 4 bases, 3 bases remained unmatched. The CDR3 spans 13 residues. Germline CDR1 reads ENHRY; CDR2 reads SYGVKD.

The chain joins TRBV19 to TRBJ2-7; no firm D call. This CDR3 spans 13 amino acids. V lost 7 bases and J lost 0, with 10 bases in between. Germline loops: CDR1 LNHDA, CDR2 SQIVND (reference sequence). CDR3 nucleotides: TGTGCCAGTATCGGCAGGAACTCCTACGAGCAGTACTTC. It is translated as CASIGRNSYEQYF.

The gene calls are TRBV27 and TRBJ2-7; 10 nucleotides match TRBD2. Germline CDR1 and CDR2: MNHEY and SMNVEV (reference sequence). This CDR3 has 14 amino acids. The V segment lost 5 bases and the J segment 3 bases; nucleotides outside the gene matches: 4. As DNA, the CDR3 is TGTGCCAGCAGTCTACTAGCGGGGAGCTACGAGCAGTACTTC. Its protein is CASSLLAGSYEQYF.

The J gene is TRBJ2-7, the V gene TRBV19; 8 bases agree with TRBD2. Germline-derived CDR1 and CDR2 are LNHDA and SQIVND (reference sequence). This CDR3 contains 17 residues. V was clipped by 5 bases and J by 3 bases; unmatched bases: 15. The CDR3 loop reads CASSAGGADSLDYEQYF. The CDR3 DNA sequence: TGTGCCAGTAGTGCCGGGGGGGCAGATTCTCTGGACTACGAGCAGTACTTC.

The DNA for the CDR3 is TGTGCCAGCAGCGTACAGTACTCTGGAAACACCATATATTTT. It yields the protein CASSVQYSGNTIYF. The chain links TRBV7-2 to TRBJ1-3; no clear D. The CDR3 is made up of 14 amino acids. The germline V and J ends were trimmed by 5 bases and 0 bases, with 8 bases remaining between them. CDR1 is SGHTA and CDR2 is FQGNSA in the germline V gene.